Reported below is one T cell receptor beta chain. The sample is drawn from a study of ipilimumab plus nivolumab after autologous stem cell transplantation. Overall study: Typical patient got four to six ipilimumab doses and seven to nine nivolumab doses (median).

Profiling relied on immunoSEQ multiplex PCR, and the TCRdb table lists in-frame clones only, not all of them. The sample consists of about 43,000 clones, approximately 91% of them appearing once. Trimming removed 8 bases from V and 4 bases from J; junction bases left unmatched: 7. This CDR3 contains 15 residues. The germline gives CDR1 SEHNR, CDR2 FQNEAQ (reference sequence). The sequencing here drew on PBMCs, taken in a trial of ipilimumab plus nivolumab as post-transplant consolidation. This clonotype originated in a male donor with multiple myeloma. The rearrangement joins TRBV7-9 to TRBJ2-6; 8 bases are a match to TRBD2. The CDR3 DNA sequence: TGTGCCAGCCTCCGGGGGGGGCTCGGGGCCAACGTCCTGACTTTC. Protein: CASLRGGLGANVLTF.